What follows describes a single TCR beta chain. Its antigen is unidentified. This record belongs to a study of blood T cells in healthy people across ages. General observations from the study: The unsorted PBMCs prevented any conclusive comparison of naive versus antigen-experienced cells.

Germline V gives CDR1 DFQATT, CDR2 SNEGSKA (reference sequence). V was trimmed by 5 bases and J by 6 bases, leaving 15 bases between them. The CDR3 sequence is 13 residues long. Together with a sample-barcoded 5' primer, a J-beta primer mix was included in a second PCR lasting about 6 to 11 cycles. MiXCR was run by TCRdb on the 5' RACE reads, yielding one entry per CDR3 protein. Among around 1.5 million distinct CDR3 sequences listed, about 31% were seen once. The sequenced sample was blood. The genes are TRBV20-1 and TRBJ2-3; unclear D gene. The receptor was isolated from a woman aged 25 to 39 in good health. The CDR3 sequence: CSAVGHHGDTQYF. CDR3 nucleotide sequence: TGCAGTGCTGTGGGTCATCACGGGGATACGCAGTATTTT.